A selection of T cell receptor beta chains follows, all from one sample in a study of T cell repertoires in cytomegalovirus infection. MiXCR, run by TCRdb on the reads, gives a single entry per CDR3 protein. Of roughly 150,000 distinct CDR3 sequences in the sample, 15% to 20% were seen once. Sequencing used CD8+ T cells from PBMCs. These receptors all come from a human donor in good health (CMV status not recorded). Some clones in this sample may be carry-over from other donors' samples. CDR3s include the opening cysteine and the closing phenylalanine or tryptophan. The D gene is left open where the match is weak. Clone size is stated in some rows and not others, as once, few, many or a class when expanded.

d_gene,abundance,v_gene,j_gene,CDR3aa,CDR3nt
TRBD1,-,TRBV12-3/TRBV12-4,TRBJ2-5,CASSSPGGVGQETQYF,TGTGCCAGCAGTTCCCCAGGGGGCGTTGGCCAAGAGACCCAGTACTTC
TRBD2,few,TRBV7-2,TRBJ2-3,CASSPGGTQYF,TGTGCCAGCTCCCCGGGGGGTACGCAGTATTTT
-,-,TRBV5-1,TRBJ1-2,CASSLEWQGNGYTF,TGCGCCAGCAGCTTGGAGTGGCAGGGGAATGGCTACACCTTC
-,-,TRBV12-3/TRBV12-4,TRBJ1-1,CASSDYPGVGQNTEAFF,TGTGCCAGCAGCGACTACCCTGGGGTGGGTCAGAACACTGAAGCTTTCTTT
-,-,TRBV12-3/TRBV12-4,TRBJ2-1,CASSSRGTDSYNEQFF,TGTGCCAGCAGTTCGCGTGGGACGGACTCCTACAATGAGCAGTTCTTC
TRBD2,few,TRBV29-1,TRBJ2-1,CSVEDPLEGSGRGSYNEQFF,TGCAGCGTTGAAGATCCCCTTGAGGGTAGCGGGAGAGGCTCCTACAATGAGCAGTTCTTC
-,-,TRBV10-3,TRBJ2-7,CAISLTGTIPYEQYF,TGTGCCATCAGCCTTACTGGGACCATCCCCTACGAGCAGTACTTC
-,few,TRBV15,TRBJ2-6,CATSDKGPSGANVLTF,TGTGCCACCAGCGACAAAGGACCCTCTGGGGCCAACGTCCTGACTTTC
-,-,TRBV19,TRBJ1-5,CASSGTGSVSNQPQHF,TGTGCCAGTAGCGGGACCGGGAGTGTCAGCAATCAGCCCCAGCATTTT
-,-,TRBV6-6,TRBJ1-1,CASSYSSVNTEAFF,TGTGCCAGCAGTTACTCGAGCGTGAACACTGAAGCTTTCTTT
TRBD1,few,TRBV29-1,TRBJ1-2,CSVDEEGAGGNYGYTF,TGCAGCGTTGACGAAGAAGGCGCAGGGGGGAACTATGGCTACACCTTC
-,few,TRBV7-2,TRBJ2-5,CASSLDLAGNGVWETQYF,TGTGCCAGCAGCTTAGATCTGGCGGGGAACGGAGTTTGGGAGACCCAGTACTTC
-,-,TRBV10-2,TRBJ2-7,CASTGPTYEQYF,TGCGCCAGCACGGGACCCACCTACGAGCAGTACTTC
-,few,TRBV30,TRBJ2-1,CAWREDPRTFF,TGTGCCTGGAGGGAGGACCCCCGCACGTTCTTC
-,few,TRBV7-2,TRBJ2-7,CASGTYTYEQYF,TGTGCCAGCGGTACCTACACCTACGAGCAGTACTTC
-,few,TRBV7-2,TRBJ2-1,CASMSGYDNEQFF,TGTGCCAGCATGTCAGGTTACGACAATGAGCAGTTCTTC
-,many,TRBV7-2,TRBJ2-7,CASSLGPSYEQYF,TGTGCCAGCAGCTTGGGCCCTTCCTACGAGCAGTACTTC
-,few,TRBV29-1,TRBJ2-5,CSVVRRGAVQETQYF,TGCAGCGTTGTTCGTCGAGGGGCAGTCCAAGAGACCCAGTACTTC
TRBD1,-,TRBV12-3/TRBV12-4,TRBJ2-1,CASSPGQDHSYNEQFF,TGTGCCAGCAGTCCCGGACAGGACCACTCCTACAATGAGCAGTTCTTC
-,-,TRBV7-2,TRBJ2-7,CASSLGKGQIGTYEQYF,TGTGCCAGCAGCTTAGGGAAGGGGCAAATAGGGACCTACGAGCAGTACTTC
TRBD1,-,TRBV7-6,TRBJ2-2,CASRLTGENTGELFF,TGTGCCAGCAGGCTGACAGGGGAGAACACCGGGGAGCTGTTTTTT
TRBD2,-,TRBV28,TRBJ2-1,CASRIGLAGSNEQFF,TGTGCCAGCAGGATTGGACTAGCGGGGTCCAATGAGCAGTTCTTC
TRBD1,-,TRBV7-9,TRBJ1-3,CASSPTGTGVTNTIYF,TGTGCCAGCAGCCCAACCGGGACAGGGGTGACAAACACCATATATTTT
-,-,TRBV6-5,TRBJ2-4,CDSSPNRDLAKNIQYF,TGTGACAGCAGTCCGAACAGAGACCTAGCCAAAAACATTCAGTACTTC
TRBD1,-,TRBV7-9,TRBJ1-2,CASSLGAPGQGPYNYGYTF,TGTGCCAGCAGCTTGGGGGCCCCGGGACAGGGTCCCTATAACTATGGCTACACCTTC
-,-,TRBV6-2/TRBV6-3,TRBJ1-3,CASSPDAARGTIYF,TGTGCCAGCAGTCCGGACGCAGCCCGGGGCACCATATATTTT
-,-,TRBV7-6,TRBJ2-2,CASSSLGRQGLTGELFF,TGTGCCAGCAGCTCGCTCGGGAGACAGGGACTAACCGGGGAGCTGTTTTTT
-,few,TRBV7-3,TRBJ2-1,CASSSGYSSYNEQFF,TGTGCCAGCAGCTCCGGGTACAGCTCCTACAATGAGCAGTTCTTC
TRBD2,-,TRBV20-1,TRBJ2-1,CSARVTSGNEQFF,TGCAGTGCTAGAGTCACTAGCGGCAATGAGCAGTTCTTC
-,few,TRBV28,TRBJ2-7,CASRAGTHPYEQYF,TGTGCCAGCAGAGCCGGGACACACCCCTACGAGCAGTACTTC
-,-,TRBV5-1,TRBJ2-1,CASSLGIPAGISSYNEQFF,TGCGCCAGCAGCTTGGGGATACCGGCGGGGATTAGCTCCTACAATGAGCAGTTCTTC
-,-,TRBV6-2/TRBV6-3,TRBJ2-3,CASSGLRGGGDTQYF,TGTGCCAGCAGTGGCCTAAGGGGAGGCGGAGATACGCAGTATTTT